The text below deals with one T cell receptor (beta chain). The target of this receptor is not known. Per-base quality was not reported, and no clone a single base away is much larger than it. Whole blood was collected in K2EDTA tubes by collaborating institutions according to the institutions' own protocols. For TCRbeta analysis, collaborators shipped samples as frozen whole blood, isolated PBMCs, or DNA extracted from either of those sample types. The data belong to a study of blood T cell repertoires in COVID-19 (dated by TCRdb to 2019 to 2021). For the wider study: Collaborator samples came from the United States, Italy and Spain and covered acute and convalescent phases of COVID-19. The material from the prospective study consisted of cDNA or gDNA derived from T cells, B-cell-depleted T cells, or PBMCs. Deeply sampled blood TCRbeta repertoires from subjects exposed to, actively infected with, or recovered from COVID-19 were included in the dataset. The repertoires were released in a freely available public database intended as a resource for research on the immune response to SARS-CoV-2. Samples were obtained from the ongoing ImmuneRACE study (first 160 participants) and from 1,254 subjects provided by 6 global collaborators. The sample metadata nearly always contained a de-identified subject ID, COVID-19 status, age in years and sex. HLA class I and class II types, where available, came from metadata supplied by the sample provider rather than from assay-based typing.

Here V drops 4 bases and J drops 0 bases, and the junction holds 5 bases not matched to any gene. Measured from the cysteine to the phenylalanine, the CDR3 is 18 residues long. CDR3 DNA only is kept here, 54 bases in frame from base 1. The germline V gene gives CDR1 as KGHDR and CDR2 as SFDVKD. TCRbeta CDR3 regions were amplified from genomic DNA by means of the immunoSEQ Assay, a bias-controlled multiplex PCR. From the authors' description of their analysis: Within the assay, amplification of reference gene primers was used to estimate how many nucleated cells each sample contained. To quantify the absolute abundance of each unique TCRbeta CDR3 rearrangement, sequence reads were collapsed and filtered. For each sample, productive Simpson clonality was calculated as the square root of Simpson's diversity index across productive rearrangements. Here the immuneACCESS table is served through TCRdb, limited to in-frame sequences with V and J called. Missing clones are a known gap in these copies; in checked studies unresolved V genes cover under half, and the rest lacks a known reason. D and trimming come from the DNA, and the V and J calls and clone size come from that table. This sample gives about 77,000 clones in total; approximately 76% of them show up just once. Roughly 15% of the sample goes to the ten largest clones.

The research as a whole found: Clinical and demographic metadata were provided uncurated, with the amount varying by source and participant.

What was sequenced was peripheral blood. The clonotype comes from a man between 65 and 85 years old with active or convalescent COVID-19. The sequence joins TRBV24-1 to TRBJ2-6; 10 nucleotides in the junction match TRBD1. Here the CDR3 is given as CATSEGGQGPSGANVLTF. The bases are TGTGCCACCAGTGAGGGGGGACAGGGGCCCTCTGGGGCCAACGTCCTGACTTTC.